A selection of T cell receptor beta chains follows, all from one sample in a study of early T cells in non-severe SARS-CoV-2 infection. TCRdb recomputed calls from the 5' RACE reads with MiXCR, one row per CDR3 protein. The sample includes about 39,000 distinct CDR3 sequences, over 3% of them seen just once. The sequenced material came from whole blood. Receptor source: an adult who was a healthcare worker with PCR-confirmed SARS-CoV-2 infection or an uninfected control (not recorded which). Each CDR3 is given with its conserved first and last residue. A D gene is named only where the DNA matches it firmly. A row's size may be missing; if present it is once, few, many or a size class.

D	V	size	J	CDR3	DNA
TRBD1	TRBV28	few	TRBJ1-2	CASSFRDRDDGYTF	TGTGCCAGCAGTTTCCGGGACAGGGATGATGGCTACACCTTC
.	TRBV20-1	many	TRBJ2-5	CSARRVGQETQYF	TGCAGTGCTCGCAGGGTTGGCCAAGAGACCCAGTACTTC
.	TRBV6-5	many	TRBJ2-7	CASSPRSGSYEQYF	TGTGCCAGCAGTCCCCGGAGCGGGTCCTACGAGCAGTACTTC
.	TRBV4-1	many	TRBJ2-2	CASSHPDREENTGELFF	TGCGCCAGCAGCCATCCTGACAGGGAGGAGAACACCGGGGAGCTGTTTTTT
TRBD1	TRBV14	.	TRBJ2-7	CASSPQGGPYEQYF	TGTGCCAGCAGCCCACAGGGGGGCCCCTACGAGCAGTACTTC
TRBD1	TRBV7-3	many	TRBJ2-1	CASSIQGADEQFF	TGTGCCAGCAGCATACAGGGGGCTGATGAGCAGTTCTTC
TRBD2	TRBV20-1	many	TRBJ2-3	CSASPSGGGTQYF	TGCAGTGCTAGTCCCAGCGGGGGAGGTACGCAGTATTTT
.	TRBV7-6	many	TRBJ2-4	CASSLAGRDPKNIQYF	TGTGCCAGCAGCTTAGCGGGCAGGGACCCCAAAAACATTCAGTACTTC
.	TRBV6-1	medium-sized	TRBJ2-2	CASSEGADSTGELFF	TGTGCCAGCAGTGAGGGTGCGGACAGTACCGGGGAGCTGTTTTTT
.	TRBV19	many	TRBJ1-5	CASTLNNQPQHF	TGTGCCAGTACCCTCAACAATCAGCCCCAGCATTTT
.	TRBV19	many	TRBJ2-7	CASSPGSLTYEQYF	TGTGCCAGTAGTCCGGGGTCCCTTACCTACGAGCAGTACTTC
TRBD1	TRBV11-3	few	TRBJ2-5	CASSRTGGDQETQYF	TGTGCCAGCAGCCGGACAGGGGGCGACCAAGAGACCCAGTACTTC
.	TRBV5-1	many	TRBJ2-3	CASSILLPGGSTTDTQYF	TGCGCCAGCAGCATCCTCCTCCCGGGGGGCTCTACCACAGATACGCAGTATTTT
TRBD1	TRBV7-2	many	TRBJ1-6	CASSLVPTGGNSPLHF	TGTGCCAGCAGCTTAGTGCCGACAGGGGGTAATTCACCCCTCCACTTT
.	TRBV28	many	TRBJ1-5	CASSLPALYSNQPQHF	TGTGCCAGCAGTTTACCGGCACTCTATAGCAATCAGCCCCAGCATTTT
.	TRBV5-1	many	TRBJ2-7	CASGSPDSSYEQYF	TGCGCCAGCGGCTCACCCGATAGCTCCTACGAGCAGTACTTC
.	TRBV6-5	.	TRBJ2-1	CASSSGGEVIEQFF	TGTGCCAGCAGTTCCGGGGGAGAAGTTATTGAGCAGTTCTTC
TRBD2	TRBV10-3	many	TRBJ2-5	CAISEGGLAVVGPRRTQYF	TGTGCCATCAGTGAGGGTGGACTAGCGGTTGTCGGACCCCGGAGAACCCAGTACTTC
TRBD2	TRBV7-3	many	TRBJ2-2	CASSLWTSGGNTGELFF	TGTGCCAGCAGCCTCTGGACTAGCGGGGGGAACACCGGGGAGCTGTTTTTT
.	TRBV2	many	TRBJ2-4	CASSGKRSAKNIQYF	TGTGCCAGCAGTGGGAAGAGGTCGGCCAAAAACATTCAGTACTTC
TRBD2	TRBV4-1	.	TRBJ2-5	CASSQGQGLAVQETQYF	TGCGCCAGCAGCCAGGGACAAGGACTAGCGGTCCAAGAGACCCAGTACTTC
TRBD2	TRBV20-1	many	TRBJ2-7	CSAPGLAGKGEQYF	TGCAGTGCCCCCGGACTAGCGGGAAAGGGGGAGCAGTACTTC
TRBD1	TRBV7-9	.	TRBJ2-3	CASSRAGQGADTQYF	TGTGCCAGCAGCCGCGCCGGACAGGGAGCAGATACGCAGTATTTT
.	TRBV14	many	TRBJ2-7	CASSQVNSPHYEQYF	TGTGCCAGCAGCCAAGTCAATAGTCCCCACTACGAGCAGTACTTC
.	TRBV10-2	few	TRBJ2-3	CASSVRDTQYF	TGCGCCAGCAGTGTAAGAGATACGCAGTATTTT
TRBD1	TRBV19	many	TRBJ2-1	CASSIVPGQAYNEQFF	TGTGCCAGTAGTATCGTGCCGGGACAGGCCTACAATGAGCAGTTCTTC
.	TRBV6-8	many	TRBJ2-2	CASFPPDSNTGELFF	TGTGCCAGTTTTCCGCCGGATTCGAACACCGGGGAGCTGTTTTTT
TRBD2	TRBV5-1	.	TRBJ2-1	CASSLVGLAENNEQFF	TGCGCCAGCAGCTTGGTTGGTCTAGCGGAAAACAATGAGCAGTTCTTC
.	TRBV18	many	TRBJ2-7	CASSLKSMTATNEQYF	TGTGCCAGCTCATTAAAAAGCATGACAGCTACGAACGAGCAGTACTTC
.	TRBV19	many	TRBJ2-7	CASSPSAGAYEQYF	TGTGCCAGTAGCCCCTCAGCGGGTGCCTACGAGCAGTACTTC
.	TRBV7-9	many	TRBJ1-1	CASKKPNTEAFF	TGTGCCAGCAAAAAACCGAACACTGAAGCTTTCTTT
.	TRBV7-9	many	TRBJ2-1	CASSIDSFSDNEQFF	TGTGCCAGCAGCATAGACAGTTTCAGCGACAATGAGCAGTTCTTC
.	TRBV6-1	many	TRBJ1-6	CASSENIGLSSPLHF	TGTGCCAGCAGTGAAAACATAGGGCTCTCTTCACCCCTCCACTTT
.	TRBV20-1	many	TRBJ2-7	CSARADIAYEQYF	TGCAGTGCTAGAGCCGACATAGCCTACGAGCAGTACTTC
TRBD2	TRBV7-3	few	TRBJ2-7	CASSPTGGYEQYF	TGTGCCAGCAGCCCGACGGGGGGGTACGAGCAGTACTTC
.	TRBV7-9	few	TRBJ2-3	CASSWGPAAGPDTQYF	TGTGCCAGCAGCTGGGGACCCGCAGCAGGCCCAGATACGCAGTATTTT
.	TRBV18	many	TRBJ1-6	CASSASPPFDNSPLHF	TGTGCCAGCTCAGCATCCCCCCCCTTCGATAATTCACCCCTCCACTTT
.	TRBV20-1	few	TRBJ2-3	CSAFAPGTLTDTQYF	TGCAGTGCCTTTGCCCCAGGGACTCTCACAGATACGCAGTATTTT
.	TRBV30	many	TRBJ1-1	CAWSVHVPPEAFF	TGTGCCTGGAGTGTACATGTTCCCCCTGAAGCTTTCTTT
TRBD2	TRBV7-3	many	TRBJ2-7	CASSLTYHLAGGPYEQYF	TGTGCCAGCAGCTTAACCTACCACCTAGCGGGAGGACCCTACGAGCAGTACTTC
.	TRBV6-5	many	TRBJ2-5	CASSYGQYQETQYF	TGTGCCAGCAGTTATGGGCAGTACCAAGAGACCCAGTACTTC
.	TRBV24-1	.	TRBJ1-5	CATTPGPNQPQHF	TGTGCCACCACTCCGGGACCCAATCAGCCCCAGCATTTT
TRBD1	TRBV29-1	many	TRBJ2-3	CSVETGTDTQYF	TGCAGCGTGGAGACAGGGACAGATACGCAGTATTTT
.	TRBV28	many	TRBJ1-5	CASSPTGAGRQPQHF	TGTGCCAGCAGCCCAACCGGGGCAGGGCGGCAGCCCCAGCATTTT
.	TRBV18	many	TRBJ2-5	CASSPGFRETQYF	TGTGCCAGCTCACCGGGGTTTCGGGAGACCCAGTACTTC
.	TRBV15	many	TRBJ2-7	CATSRDPTHEQYF	TGTGCCACCAGCAGAGATCCCACCCACGAGCAGTACTTC